This paragraph covers one TCR beta chain sequence. These data belong to a study of cytomegalovirus exposure and HLA in healthy donors. CDR1 and CDR2 from the germline V gene are MGHRA and YSYEKL. Between the trimmed V and J ends, which lost 3 bases and 3 bases, there was a span of 15 bases. This CDR3 is built from 15 residues. The PCR used 60 Vbeta and 13 Jbeta primers. Some clones are missing from TCRdb's copy, which holds only in-frame ones; the method was immunoSEQ multiplex PCR. This table holds around 160,000 clones, roughly 78% found once. Sequencing used PBMCs. The gene calls are TRBV4-1 and TRBJ2-7, with a possible D match to TRBD2 (6 bases). The receptor was isolated from a man between 40 and 49 years old in good health and CMV-seropositive. The CDR3 loop is CASSQEGLADYEQYF. In DNA form, the CDR3 reads TGCGCCAGCAGCCAGGAGGGACTCGCCGACTACGAGCAGTACTTC.